The 30 T cell receptor beta chains reported below all come from one sample, sequenced in a study of T cells in localized non-small cell lung cancer. Only in-frame clones appear in the TCRdb table, and some are missing; sequencing was by immunoSEQ multiplex PCR. Seen here are about 72,000 clones, just under 85% observed once, and the top ten hold approximately 12%. The source was peripheral blood, collected before any cancer treatment. These TCRs come from a female donor over 55 with stage I lung adenocarcinoma.

This rearrangement joins TRBV4-2 to TRBJ2-1; 16 bases match TRBD2. The CDR3 has 16 amino acids. Trimming removed 2 bases from V and 9 bases from J; junction bases left unmatched: 4. Germline CDR1 and CDR2: LGHNA and YNFKEQ. The CDR3 spells CASSQPGLAGGLEQFF. CDR3 nucleotides: TGTGCCAGCAGCCAACCGGGACTAGCGGGAGGGCTTGAGCAGTTCTTC.

V is TRBV9 and J is TRBJ2-5; D remains unclear. The CDR3 runs to 15 residues. V dropped 0 bases and J dropped 5 bases, with 14 bases sitting between them. Germline assignment: CDR1 SGDLS and CDR2 YYNGEE. The CDR3 DNA follows: TGTGCCAGCAGCGTAGGTATAGCTGGAAGGGAGACCCAGTACTTC. This sequence encodes CASSVGIAGRETQYF.

CDR3 sequence reads: CASSAWGGQETQYF. The CDR3 DNA follows: TGTGCCAGCAGCGCATGGGGGGGACAAGAGACCCAGTACTTC. This chain connects TRBV7-9 to TRBJ2-5; 7 bases line up with TRBD2. Germline loops: CDR1 SEHNR, CDR2 FQNEAQ (reference sequence). The CDR3 length is 14 residues. With V trimmed by 5 bases and J by 2 bases, 5 bases remained unmatched.

This clone is classed as medium-sized. The V call is TRBV29-1, the J call TRBJ1-2; D not certain. The CDR3 loop spans 13 amino acids. Per germline, CDR1 SQVTM and CDR2 ANQGSEA. Trimming removed 3 bases at V and 4 bases at J, with 12 bases between. CDR3 sequence reads: CSVEKGSGYGYTF. CDR3 coding DNA: TGCAGCGTTGAGAAAGGGTCGGGCTATGGCTACACCTTC. The whole variable domain, remainder taken from reference TRBV29-1 and TRBJ1-2, is SAVISQKPSRDICQRGTSLTIQCQVDSQVTMMFWYRQQPGQSLTLIATANQGSEATYESGFVIDKFPISRPNLTFSTLTVSNMSPEDSSIYLCSVEKGSGYGYTFGSGTRLTVV.

V is TRBV10-2 and J is TRBJ1-1, with a possible D match to TRBD1 (6 bases). V lost 4 bases to trimming and J lost 2 bases, with 17 bases between them. The CDR3 sequence is 16 residues long. Germline V gene lookup returns CDR1 WSHSY and CDR2 SAAADI. The CDR3 spells CASSGGGWGSNTEAFF. The DNA of the CDR3 is TGCGCCAGCAGTGGAGGGGGTTGGGGGTCTAACACTGAAGCTTTCTTT.

V gene TRBV5-1 combines with J gene TRBJ2-2, with D possibly being TRBD1 (6 bases). Germline-derived CDR1 and CDR2 are SGHRS and YFSETQ. Trimming took 4 bases from V and 2 from J, leaving 18 bases between them. This CDR3 has 17 residues. For the CDR3, the DNA is TGCGCCAGCAGCCCGCTGCCCGGGACACTAAACACCGGGGAGCTGTTTTTT. Translation: CASSPLPGTLNTGELFF.

The chain employs TRBV12-5 and TRBJ2-7; D ambiguous. The V end lost 2 bases, the J end lost 3 bases, and 5 bases lay between the germline ends. Germline V lookup: CDR1 LGHNT, CDR2 FRNRAP. The CDR3 is made up of 12 amino acids. The CDR3 is CASGLWSYEQYF. For the CDR3, the DNA is TGTGCTAGTGGTTTGTGGAGCTACGAGCAGTACTTC.

This sequence joins TRBV27 and TRBJ2-1; 8 bases match TRBD2. The CDR3 loop spans 15 amino acids. Trimming at V came to 6 bases and at J to 1 base, leaving 5 bases not matched to a gene. Germline-derived CDR1 and CDR2 are MNHEY and SMNVEV (reference sequence). The CDR3 region is CASSQRERSYNEQFF. The DNA of the CDR3 is TGTGCCAGCAGCCAGCGGGAGCGGTCCTACAATGAGCAGTTCTTC.

This chain uses TRBV19 with TRBJ1-1; D is unclear. CDR3 length: 16 amino acids. V was trimmed by 1 base and J by 0 bases, leaving 12 bases between them. CDR1 is LNHDA, CDR2 SQIVND, per germline (reference sequence). CDR3 in amino acids: CASSIGGGNMNTEAFF. The CDR3 DNA follows: TGTGCCAGTAGTATAGGGGGAGGGAATATGAACACTGAAGCTTTCTTT. The full variable domain, rest sourced from reference TRBV19 and TRBJ1-1, is DGGITQSPKYLFRKEGQNVTLSCEQNLNHDAMYWYRQDPGQGLRLIYYSQIVNDFQKGDIAEGYSVSREKKESFPLTVTSAQKNPTAFYLCASSIGGGNMNTEAFFGQGTRLTVV.

This chain joins TRBV7-3 and TRBJ1-2, with D unclear. CDR1 is SGHTA and CDR2 is FQGTGA in the germline V gene. The V gene lost 2 bases and the J gene lost 4 bases, with 8 bases spanning the gap. This CDR3 comprises 13 residues. This chain's CDR3 is CASSLSPGYGYTF. CDR3 sequence (DNA): TGTGCCAGCAGCTTATCCCCAGGCTATGGCTACACCTTC.

This chain joins TRBV11-3 and TRBJ2-2, with D hard to call. Germline CDR1 reads SGHNT; CDR2 reads YENEEA. The V gene lost 2 bases and the J gene lost 3 bases, with 7 bases spanning the gap. CDR3 length equals 14 residues. The CDR3 sequence: CASSLTPHTGELFF. The CDR3 region has the DNA TGTGCCAGCAGCTTAACCCCCCACACCGGGGAGCTGTTTTTT.

The gene calls are TRBV6-5 and TRBJ2-5, with 8 positions matching TRBD1. TRBJ2-7 matches the DNA end more closely, so the J call is doubtful. The length of the CDR3 is 13 residues. In germline, CDR1 is MNHEY, CDR2 SVGAGI. CDR3 DNA sequence: TGTGCCAGCAGAAGGACAGGGAAAGACGAGCAGTACTTC. The encoded protein is CASRRTGKDEQYF.

This rearrangement joins TRBV27 to TRBJ2-3, with a weak D call TRBD2 (5 bases). Germline V lookup: CDR1 MNHEY, CDR2 SMNVEV (reference sequence). The CDR3 loop spans 17 amino acids. V was clipped by 7 bases and J by 2 bases, with 22 bases between them. In nucleotides, the CDR3 is TGTGCCAGCAACCGACGCCTGAGCGGAGTTAACACAGATACGCAGTATTTT. Translating gives CASNRRLSGVNTDTQYF.

The rearrangement links TRBV6-1 to TRBJ2-3; 10 bases align to TRBD2. J was trimmed by 4 bases and V by 10 bases; bases with no gene match: 5. The V gene's germline CDR1 is MNHNS and CDR2 SASEGT. The CDR3 consists of 13 residues. CDR3 nucleotide sequence: TGTGCCATTCAGCGGGGGGGCCCAGATACGCAGTATTTT. Translating gives CAIQRGGPDTQYF.

This chain joins TRBV30 and TRBJ2-7; D is tentatively TRBD1 or TRBD2 (6 bases each). This CDR3 comprises 15 residues. The V end lost 3 bases, the J end lost 0 bases, and 15 bases lay between the germline ends. The germline gives CDR1 GTSNPN, CDR2 SVGIG (reference sequence). CDR3 residues: CAWRSRGASSYEQYF. CDR3 coding DNA: TGTGCCTGGAGGTCAAGGGGGGCAAGCTCCTACGAGCAGTACTTC.

The chain uses TRBV13 and TRBJ1-2; D unclear. CDR1 and CDR2 from the germline V gene are PRHDT and FYEKMQ (reference sequence). The germline V and J ends were trimmed by 2 bases and 8 bases, with 15 bases remaining between them. The CDR3 consists of 14 residues. For the CDR3, the DNA is TGTGCCAGCAGCTTAAAGACGTTAAGTGGGGGCTACACCTTC. It codes for CASSLKTLSGGYTF. Full variable domain (missing parts from reference TRBV13 and TRBJ1-2): AAGVIQSPRHLIKEKRETATLKCYPIPRHDTVYWYQQGPGQDPQFLISFYEKMQSDKGSIPDRFSAQQFSDYHSELNMSSLELGDSALYFCASSLKTLSGGYTFGSGTRLTVV.

The V call is TRBV27, the J call TRBJ2-1; TRBD2 matches at 8 bases. This CDR3 contains 15 residues. Germline V gives CDR1 MNHEY, CDR2 SMNVEV (reference sequence). J lost 4 bases, V lost 8 bases, and 10 bases had no gene match. The CDR3 DNA is TGTGCCAGCGGATCCCGACAGCGGGGGTACAATGAGCAGTTCTTC. Its translation is CASGSRQRGYNEQFF.

This chain uses TRBV6-5 with TRBJ1-4, with 9 bases aligning to TRBD1. The ends lost 6 bases at V and 13 bases at J; junction bases unmatched: 9. Germline V gene data show CDR1 as MNHEY and CDR2 as SVGAGI. The CDR3 has 13 residues. The CDR3 nucleotides are TGTGCCAGCAGCCGACAGGGGGGCTGGGGACTGTTTTTT. It is translated as CASSRQGGWGLFF.

The chain uses TRBV4-2 and TRBJ2-3; tentative D call: TRBD1 (5 bases). Trimming stripped 0 bases from V and 1 base from J, with 23 bases between. Germline assignment: CDR1 LGHNA and CDR2 YNFKEQ. CDR3 length: 20 amino acids. The CDR3: CASSQDLGALPLGRTDTQYF. For the CDR3, the DNA is TGTGCCAGCAGCCAAGATCTTGGGGCCCTACCCCTCGGTCGCACAGATACGCAGTATTTT.

In DNA, the CDR3 is TGTGCCAGTAGGACAGGGTTGAATCAGCCCCAGCATTTT. This translates into CASRTGLNQPQHF. This chain joins TRBV19 and TRBJ1-5, with 7 bases that match TRBD1. Trimming took 6 bases from V and 4 from J; bases not matched to a gene: 3. Germline lookup yields CDR1 LNHDA and CDR2 SQIVND (reference sequence). There are 13 residues in the CDR3.

This chain uses TRBV5-1 with TRBJ2-3; 7 positions match TRBD2. V gave up 1 base and J gave up 0 bases; unmatched junction bases: 11. This CDR3 comprises 18 residues. Germline assignment: CDR1 SGHRS and CDR2 YFSETQ. CDR3 sequence: CASSLRAGSSGSTDTQYF. The CDR3 bases are TGCGCCAGCAGCTTGAGGGCTGGGTCTAGCGGTAGCACAGATACGCAGTATTTT.

The chain couples TRBV9 to TRBJ2-1; D gene unclear. V was pared by 3 bases and J by 10 bases, with 11 bases between. The CDR3 covers 12 residues. From germline, CDR1 is SGDLS and CDR2 YYNGEE. Here the CDR3 reads CASSGTNSEQFF. CDR3 coding DNA: TGTGCCAGCAGCGGAACGAACTCCGAGCAGTTCTTC.

J is TRBJ2-3 and V is TRBV7-9; 13 positions agree with TRBD2. The germline V gene has CDR1 SEHNR and CDR2 FQNEAQ (reference sequence). The CDR3 extends over 17 amino acids. The V and J ends lost 2 bases and 6 bases, in that order; junction bases with no gene match: 8. This CDR3 reads CASSLRTSGSGKDTQYF. The CDR3 DNA reads as TGTGCCAGCAGCTTAAGGACTAGCGGGAGTGGGAAGGATACGCAGTATTTT.

The V and J genes are TRBV7-9 and TRBJ2-3; 10 nucleotides line up with TRBD1. The germline V gene has CDR1 SEHNR and CDR2 FQNEAQ (reference sequence). Trimming at V came to 3 bases and at J to 5 bases, leaving 5 bases not matched to a gene. The CDR3 spans 15 residues. The CDR3: CASSFPRTGGDTQYF. In nucleotides, the CDR3 is TGTGCCAGCAGCTTCCCACGGACAGGGGGAGATACGCAGTATTTT.

This sequence joins TRBV30 and TRBJ1-2; 8 nucleotides agree with TRBD1. CDR1 GTSNPN and CDR2 SVGIG come from the germline V gene (reference sequence). V gave up 2 bases and J gave up 9 bases; unmatched junction bases: 11. The CDR3 extends over 14 amino acids. CDR3 sequence: CAWSSDRGVWSYTF. The CDR3 DNA follows: TGTGCCTGGAGTTCAGACAGGGGCGTTTGGAGCTACACCTTC.

The chain links TRBV4-1 to TRBJ1-1; D remains ambiguous. CDR1 is MGHRA and CDR2 is YSYEKL in the germline V gene. V lost 2 bases and J lost 0, with 16 bases in between. The length of the CDR3 is 17 residues. CDR3 in DNA: TGCGCCAGCAGCCAACCTACCTCCCACGATATGAACACTGAAGCTTTCTTT. Protein sequence: CASSQPTSHDMNTEAFF.

The chain employs TRBV5-1 and TRBJ2-2; D not certain. CDR1 is SGHRS, CDR2 YFSETQ, per germline. The CDR3 sequence is 15 residues long. Trimming stripped 0 bases from V and 0 bases from J, with 6 bases between. The CDR3 here is CASSLATANTGELFF. The CDR3 DNA reads TGCGCCAGCAGCTTGGCAACCGCGAACACCGGGGAGCTGTTTTTT.

The rearrangement joins TRBV6-5 to TRBJ1-2; the D gene is possibly TRBD1 (5 bases). The CDR3 is made up of 14 amino acids. V gave up 10 bases and J gave up 8 bases, with 23 bases separating them. Germline V lookup: CDR1 MNHEY, CDR2 SVGAGI. DNA of the CDR3: TGTGCCACCCTGACAGAACCTCCCGGCAACGGCTACACCTTC. Protein: CATLTEPPGNGYTF.

The chain combines TRBV5-1 with TRBJ1-4, with TRBD1 as a possible D gene (5 bases). The CDR3 contains 14 residues. Trimming cost V 4 bases and J 5 bases, with 12 bases left between them. Germline V gene data show CDR1 as SGHRS and CDR2 as YFSETQ. The CDR3 spells CASSRPGLNEKLFF. The CDR3 coding sequence is TGCGCCAGCAGCAGGCCAGGGTTGAATGAAAAACTGTTTTTT.

In its sample, this clone was seen once. The chain recombines TRBV29-1 with TRBJ2-1; the match to TRBD2 covers 7 bases. The CDR3 is 13 amino acids. Trimming at V came to 7 bases and at J to 4 bases, leaving 7 bases not matched to a gene. CDR1 and CDR2 (germline): SQVTM, ANQGSEA. The CDR3 DNA reads TGCAGCGGACTAGCCGGGACTTACAATGAGCAGTTCTTC. This codes for CSGLAGTYNEQFF.